The 21 T cell receptor beta chains below were found in one sample sequenced in a study of blood T cell repertoires in COVID-19 (dated by TCRdb to 2020 to 2022). Libraries were prepared through the immunoSEQ multiplex PCR assay. TCRdb mirrors the immuneACCESS table, restricted to in-frame sequences. Some clones are absent from its copies; in checked studies, under half trace to an unresolved V gene, and the reason for the others is unknown. The sample data list approximately 270,000 clones, and approximately 83% of these were observed just once. The biggest ten clones account for 7.5% to 10% of the sample. Material for sequencing was peripheral blood. These receptors originate from a man older than 75 with acute or convalescent COVID-19.

The chain links TRBV10-1 to TRBJ1-1; 9 nucleotides agree with TRBD1. Germline V CDR1 and CDR2: WNHNN, SYGVQD (reference sequence). The V gene end was trimmed by 6 bases and the J gene end by 4 bases; junction bases not matched to a gene: 6. The CDR3 has 14 amino acids. The CDR3 is CASSPGQGSTEAFF. CDR3 in DNA: TGCGCCAGCAGCCCTGGACAGGGGAGCACTGAAGCTTTCTTT.

Only one count was recorded for this clone. The chain recombines TRBV3-1 (or the pseudogene TRBV3-2) with TRBJ1-3; 7 bases are shared with TRBD1. Per the germline V gene, CDR1 is LGHDT and CDR2 is YNNKEL (reference sequence). The CDR3 runs 19 residues. The junction had 13 bases not matched to a gene; V was cut back by 0 bases and J by 2 bases. The CDR3 loop is CASSQDIRGGARTGNTIYF. CDR3 DNA sequence: TGTGCCAGCAGCCAAGATATCCGAGGGGGCGCGAGGACTGGAAACACCATATATTTT.

This clone was detected once. This rearrangement joins TRBV5-5 to TRBJ1-4; possible D gene TRBD1, 5 bases. CDR1 SGHKS and CDR2 YYEKEE come from the germline V gene (reference sequence). The CDR3 length is 18 residues. Trimming removed 1 base at V and 0 bases at J, with 16 bases between. In DNA, the CDR3 is TGTGCCAGCAGCTTGCACGTCGGCAGGGCCGCAACTAATGAAAAACTGTTTTTT. This codes for CASSLHVGRAATNEKLFF. Combining the CDR3 with reference TRBV5-5 and TRBJ1-4 gives the whole variable domain DAGVTQSPTHLIKTRGQQVTLRCSPISGHKSVSWYQQVLGQGPQFIFQYYEKEERGRGNFPDRFSARQFPNYSSELNVNALLLGDSALYLCASSLHVGRAATNEKLFFGSGTQLSVL.

This clone is a singleton in its sample. The rearrangement joins TRBV18 to TRBJ2-7; D is ambiguous. The CDR3 has 14 amino acids. V lost 1 base, J lost 0 bases, and 7 bases lay in between. The V gene's germline CDR1 is KGHSH and CDR2 LQKENI. CDR3 protein: CASSPRASSYEQYF. DNA of the CDR3: TGTGCCAGCTCACCACGGGCAAGCTCCTACGAGCAGTACTTC.

The CDR3 DNA reads as TGTGCCAGCTCACTATCCCTGACAGTTAACACCGGGGAGCTGTTTTTT. Residues: CASSLSLTVNTGELFF. The gene calls are TRBV18 and TRBJ2-2; a weak D match, TRBD1 (5 bases). V was cut by 4 bases and J by 2 bases, with 14 bases left in between. The CDR3 has 16 residues. Germline values: CDR1 KGHSH, CDR2 LQKENI.

This chain uses TRBV14 with TRBJ1-2; TRBD1 aligns across 9 bases. With 0 bases clipped from V and 6 bases from J, the junction kept 14 bases outside the gene matches. The CDR3 sequence is 18 residues long. The germline CDR1 and CDR2 sequences are SGHDN and FVKESK. The CDR3 bases are TGTGCCAGCAGCCAAGATTGGGGCCCAATACAGGGGGCGCATGGCTACACCTTC. Encoded protein: CASSQDWGPIQGAHGYTF.

V is TRBV12-3 or TRBV12-4 and J is TRBJ2-1; 7 bases are shared with TRBD1. The junction had 3 bases not matched to a gene; V was cut back by 11 bases and J by 2 bases. This CDR3 is 12 amino acids long. The chain's CDR3 is CASGTAYNEQFF. CDR3 bases: TGTGCCTCGGGGACAGCCTACAATGAGCAGTTCTTC.

The chain recombines TRBV27 with TRBJ2-7, with a possible D match to TRBD1 (6 bases). The germline V gene encodes CDR1 MNHEY and CDR2 SMNVEV (reference sequence). The CDR3 loop spans 13 amino acids. The germline V and J ends were trimmed by 5 bases and 2 bases, with 10 bases remaining between them. CDR3 sequence: CASSPRTAYEQYF. DNA of the CDR3: TGTGCCAGCAGTCCCCGGACAGCCTACGAGCAGTACTTC.

This rearrangement joins TRBV5-4 to TRBJ1-2; D is undetermined. In germline, CDR1 is SGHNT, CDR2 YYREEE (reference sequence). This CDR3 is built from 15 residues. V lost 1 base, J lost 5 bases, and 15 bases lay in between. The CDR3 sequence is CASSLQQSTPYGYTF. CDR3 DNA: TGTGCCAGCAGCTTGCAACAGTCTACCCCTTATGGCTACACCTTC.

Points on this clone: The junction departs from germline at one end; a sequencing error may be responsible. In DNA, the CDR3 is TGTGCCAGTAGTTGGGACAAGAATCCGCCCCAGCATTTT. It is translated as CASSWDKNPPQHF. The chain carries TRBV19 and TRBJ1-5; D is perhaps TRBD1 (6 bases). CDR3 size: 13 residues. Germline V gene lookup returns CDR1 LNHDA and CDR2 SQIVND (reference sequence).

The chain uses TRBV7-9 and TRBJ2-7; D is perhaps TRBD1 (7 bases). The V gene lost 1 base and the J gene lost 5 bases, with 15 bases spanning the gap. The V gene's germline CDR1 is SEHNR and CDR2 FQNEAQ (reference sequence). The CDR3 extends over 15 amino acids. CDR3 loop: CASSLVGQGGHEQYF. The CDR3 region has the DNA TGTGCCAGCAGCTTAGTAGGGCAGGGGGGTCACGAGCAGTACTTC.

The rearrangement links TRBV5-1 to TRBJ1-1, with D possibly being TRBD1 (6 bases). CDR3 length equals 13 residues. The germline V and J ends were trimmed by 0 bases and 8 bases, with 11 bases remaining between them. CDR1 is SGHRS and CDR2 is YFSETQ in the germline V gene. The CDR3 sequence is CASSLVGAGEAFF. CDR3 bases: TGCGCCAGCAGCTTGGTGGGGGCAGGGGAAGCTTTCTTT. The full variable domain, rest sourced from reference TRBV5-1 and TRBJ1-1, is KAGVTQTPRYLIKTRGQQVTLSCSPISGHRSVSWYQQTPGQGLQFLFEYFSETQRNKGNFPGRFSGRQFSNSRSEMNVSTLELGDSALYLCASSLVGAGEAFFGQGTRLTVV.

The chain carries TRBV25-1 and TRBJ1-2, with D perhaps matching TRBD1 (6 bases). This CDR3 is 15 amino acids long. Germline V lookup: CDR1 MGHDK, CDR2 SYGVNS. Between the trimmed V and J ends, which lost 1 base and 8 bases, there was a span of 17 bases. The CDR3 DNA follows: TGTGCCAGCAGTGAATTGTGGGGGGGCGGAGAGGGCTACACCTTC. It is translated as CASSELWGGGEGYTF.

This chain uses TRBV29-1 with TRBJ2-5; 9 bases line up with TRBD1. V gave up 4 bases and J gave up 5 bases; unmatched junction bases: 8. The length of the CDR3 is 14 residues. Germline V gives CDR1 SQVTM, CDR2 ANQGSEA. The CDR3 DNA reads as TGCAGCGTTGGGGGACAGGGTCTTGGTGAGACCCAGTACTTC. This gives the protein CSVGGQGLGETQYF.

The V and J genes are TRBV6-5 and TRBJ1-2, with unresolved D. The CDR3 extends over 13 amino acids. Germline CDR1 and CDR2: MNHEY and SVGAGI. Trimming took off 5 bases at V and 2 bases at J, with 9 bases between the two ends. The CDR3 bases are TGTGCCAGCAGTATGCGGAGCAACTATGGCTACACCTTC. Residues: CASSMRSNYGYTF.

The rearrangement links TRBV9 to TRBJ2-7; 8 bases agree with TRBD1. The CDR3 totals 15 residues. V dropped 4 bases and J dropped 0; count of bases not matched to a gene: 6. The germline CDR1 and CDR2 sequences are SGDLS and YYNGEE. CDR3 bases: TGTGCCAGCAGCTACGGACAGGGCAGCTCCTACGAGCAGTACTTC. Its translation: CASSYGQGSSYEQYF.

This clone was observed a single time. The chain links TRBV6-1 to TRBJ2-7; no firm D call. V was pared by 10 bases and J by 2 bases, with 15 bases between. CDR1 MNHNS and CDR2 SASEGT come from the germline V gene. The CDR3 totals 13 residues. CDR3 loop: CATHRTQPYEQYF. CDR3 coding DNA: TGTGCCACCCACAGAACGCAGCCCTACGAGCAGTACTTC.

This chain joins TRBV28 and TRBJ1-1, with 8 bases aligning to TRBD1. The V and J ends lost 4 bases and 5 bases, in that order; junction bases with no gene match: 3. Germline-derived CDR1 and CDR2 are MDHEN and SYDVKM. The CDR3 totals 13 residues. CDR3 sequence reads: CASSSGQGTEAFF. The CDR3 nucleotides are TGTGCCAGCAGTTCCGGACAGGGAACTGAAGCTTTCTTT. Full variable domain (outside the CDR3, taken from reference TRBV28 and TRBJ1-1): DVKVTQSSRYLVKRTGEKVFLECVQDMDHENMFWYRQDPGLGLRLIYFSYDVKMKEKGDIPEGYSVSREKKERFSLILESASTNQTSMYLCASSSGQGTEAFFGQGTRLTVV.

This clone was seen just once. V usage is TRBV30 and J usage is TRBJ2-2; 8 positions match TRBD1. Germline values: CDR1 GTSNPN, CDR2 SVGIG (reference sequence). The junction had 5 bases not matched to a gene; V was cut back by 4 bases and J by 1 base. There are 15 residues in the CDR3. The CDR3 loop reads CAWNTGGMNTGELFF. CDR3 DNA: TGTGCCTGGAACACAGGGGGGATGAACACCGGGGAGCTGTTTTTT.

This rearrangement joins TRBV6-5 to TRBJ2-6; D remains ambiguous. CDR3 length: 15 residues. Looked up from germline, CDR1 is MNHEY and CDR2 is SVGAGI. With 5 bases removed from V and 1 base from J, the gap between germline ends came to 9 bases. The CDR3 here is CASSRPGSGANVLTF. In DNA, the CDR3 is TGTGCCAGCAGTAGACCAGGATCTGGGGCCAACGTCCTGACTTTC.

The J gene is TRBJ1-1, the V gene TRBV27; TRBD1 matches at 9 bases. CDR1 is MNHEY, CDR2 SMNVEV, per germline (reference sequence). This CDR3 spans 18 amino acids. V shed 4 bases and J 2 bases; nucleotides not matched to a gene: 14. CDR3 nucleotide sequence: TGTGCCAGCAGTTCCCGGCAACCCGCGGGACAGGGAAACACTGAAGCTTTCTTT. Translated, it gives CASSSRQPAGQGNTEAFF.